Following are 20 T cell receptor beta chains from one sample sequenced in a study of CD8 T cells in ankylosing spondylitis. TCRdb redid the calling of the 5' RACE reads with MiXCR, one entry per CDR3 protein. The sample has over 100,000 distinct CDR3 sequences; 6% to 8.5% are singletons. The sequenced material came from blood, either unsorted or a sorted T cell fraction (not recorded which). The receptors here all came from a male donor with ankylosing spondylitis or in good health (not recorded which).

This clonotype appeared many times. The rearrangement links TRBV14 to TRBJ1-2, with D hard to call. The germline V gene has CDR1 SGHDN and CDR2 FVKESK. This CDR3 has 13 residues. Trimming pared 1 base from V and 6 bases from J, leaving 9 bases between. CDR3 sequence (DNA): TGTGCCAGCAGCCAAGGAGAGAGACATGGCTACACCTTC. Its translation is CASSQGERHGYTF.

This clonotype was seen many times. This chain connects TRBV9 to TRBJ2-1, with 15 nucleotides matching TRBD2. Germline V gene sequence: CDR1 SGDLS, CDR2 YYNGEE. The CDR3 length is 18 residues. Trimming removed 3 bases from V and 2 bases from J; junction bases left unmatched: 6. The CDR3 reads CASSGPGLAGGPYNEQFF. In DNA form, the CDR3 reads TGTGCCAGCAGCGGTCCGGGACTAGCGGGGGGCCCCTACAATGAGCAGTTCTTC.

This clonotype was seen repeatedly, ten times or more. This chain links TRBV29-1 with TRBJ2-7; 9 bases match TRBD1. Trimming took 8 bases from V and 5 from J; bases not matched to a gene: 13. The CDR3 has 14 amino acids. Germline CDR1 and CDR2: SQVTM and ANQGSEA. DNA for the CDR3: TGCAGCATAGTGGGACAGGGAGGGGCGGACGAGCAGTACTTC. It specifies CSIVGQGGADEQYF.

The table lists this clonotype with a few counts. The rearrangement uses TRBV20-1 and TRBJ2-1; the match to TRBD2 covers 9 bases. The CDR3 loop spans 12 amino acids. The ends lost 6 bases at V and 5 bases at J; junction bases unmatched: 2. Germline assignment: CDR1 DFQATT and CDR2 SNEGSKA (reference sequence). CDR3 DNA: TGCAGTGCCTCTAGCGGGAACAATGAGCAGTTCTTC. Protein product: CSASSGNNEQFF.

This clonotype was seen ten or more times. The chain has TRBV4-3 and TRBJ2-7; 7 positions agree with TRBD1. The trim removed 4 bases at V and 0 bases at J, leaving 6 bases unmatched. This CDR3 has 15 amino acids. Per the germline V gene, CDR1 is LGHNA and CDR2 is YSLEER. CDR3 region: CASSPQRTGSYEQYF. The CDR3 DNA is TGCGCCAGCAGCCCCCAACGGACAGGCTCCTACGAGCAGTACTTC.

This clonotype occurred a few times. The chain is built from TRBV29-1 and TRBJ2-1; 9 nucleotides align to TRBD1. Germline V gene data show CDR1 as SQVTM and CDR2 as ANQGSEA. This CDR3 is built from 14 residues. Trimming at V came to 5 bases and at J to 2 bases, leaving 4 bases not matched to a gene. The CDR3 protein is CSVNYRGPYNEQFF. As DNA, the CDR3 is TGCAGCGTTAACTACAGGGGGCCCTACAATGAGCAGTTCTTC.

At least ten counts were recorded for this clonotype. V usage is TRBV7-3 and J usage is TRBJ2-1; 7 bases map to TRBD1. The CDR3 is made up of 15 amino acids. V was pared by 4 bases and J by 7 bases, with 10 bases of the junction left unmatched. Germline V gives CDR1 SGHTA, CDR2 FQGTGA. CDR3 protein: CASSWDSRALNEQFF. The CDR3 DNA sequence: TGTGCCAGCAGCTGGGACAGCCGAGCCTTAAATGAGCAGTTCTTC.

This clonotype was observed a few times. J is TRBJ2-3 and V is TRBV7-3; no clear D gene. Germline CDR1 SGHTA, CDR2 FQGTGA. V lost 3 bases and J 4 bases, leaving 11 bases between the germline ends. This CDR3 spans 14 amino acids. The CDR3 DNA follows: TGTGCCAGCAGCTTCGGAAGTCCCCCAGATACGCAGTATTTT. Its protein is CASSFGSPPDTQYF.

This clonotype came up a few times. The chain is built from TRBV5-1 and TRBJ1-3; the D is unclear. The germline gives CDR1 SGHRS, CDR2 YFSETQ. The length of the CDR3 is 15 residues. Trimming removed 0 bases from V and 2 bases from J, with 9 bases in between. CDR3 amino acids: CASSLGSQAGNTIYF. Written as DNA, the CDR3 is TGCGCCAGCAGCTTGGGGTCCCAGGCTGGAAACACCATATATTTT. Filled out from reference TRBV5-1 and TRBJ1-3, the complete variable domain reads KAGVTQTPRYLIKTRGQQVTLSCSPISGHRSVSWYQQTPGQGLQFLFEYFSETQRNKGNFPGRFSGRQFSNSRSEMNVSTLELGDSALYLCASSLGSQAGNTIYFGEGSWLTVV.

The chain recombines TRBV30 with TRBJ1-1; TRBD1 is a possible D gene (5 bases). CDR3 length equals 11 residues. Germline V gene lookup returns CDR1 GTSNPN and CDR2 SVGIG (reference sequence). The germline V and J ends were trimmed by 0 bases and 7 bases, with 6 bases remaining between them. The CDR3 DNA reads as TGTGCCTGGAGTGTCGGGGGTGAAGCTTTCTTT. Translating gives CAWSVGGEAFF.

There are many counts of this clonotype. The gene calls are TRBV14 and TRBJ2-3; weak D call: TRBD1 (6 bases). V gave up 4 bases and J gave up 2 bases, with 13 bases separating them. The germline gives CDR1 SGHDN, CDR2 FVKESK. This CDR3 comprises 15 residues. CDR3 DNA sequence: TGTGCCAGCAGCCTTCGACAGGAGTACACAGATACGCAGTATTTT. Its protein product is CASSLRQEYTDTQYF. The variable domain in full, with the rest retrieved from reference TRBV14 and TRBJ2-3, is EAGVTQFPSHSVIEKGQTVTLRCDPISGHDNLYWYRRVMGKEIKFLLHFVKESKQDESGMPNNRFLAERTGGTYSTLKVQPAELEDSGVYFCASSLRQEYTDTQYFGPGTRLTVL.

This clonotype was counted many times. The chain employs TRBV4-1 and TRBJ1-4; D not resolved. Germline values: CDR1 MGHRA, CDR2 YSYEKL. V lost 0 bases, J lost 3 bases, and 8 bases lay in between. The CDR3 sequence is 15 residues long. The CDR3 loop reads CASSQDRQPNEKLFF. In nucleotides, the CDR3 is TGCGCCAGCAGCCAAGATCGTCAGCCTAATGAAAAACTGTTTTTT.

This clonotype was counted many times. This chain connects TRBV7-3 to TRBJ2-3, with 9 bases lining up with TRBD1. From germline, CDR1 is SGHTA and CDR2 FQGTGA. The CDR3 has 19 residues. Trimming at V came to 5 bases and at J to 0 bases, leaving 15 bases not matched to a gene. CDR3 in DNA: TGTGCCAGCAGCCCTACGGGACAGGGCCCTTCCTTTAGCACAGATACGCAGTATTTT. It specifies CASSPTGQGPSFSTDTQYF.

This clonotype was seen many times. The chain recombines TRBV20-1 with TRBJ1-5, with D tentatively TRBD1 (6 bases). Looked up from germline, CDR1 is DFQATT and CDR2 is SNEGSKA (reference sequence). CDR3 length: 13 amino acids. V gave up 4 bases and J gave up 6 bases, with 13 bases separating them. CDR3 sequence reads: CSAKTGGSQPQHF. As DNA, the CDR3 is TGCAGTGCTAAGACAGGAGGAAGTCAGCCCCAGCATTTT.

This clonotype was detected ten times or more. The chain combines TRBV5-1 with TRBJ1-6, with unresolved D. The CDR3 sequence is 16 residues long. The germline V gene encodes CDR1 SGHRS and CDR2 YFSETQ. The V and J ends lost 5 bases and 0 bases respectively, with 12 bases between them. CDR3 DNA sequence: TGCGCCAGCAGGGAAGAAGCCGGCTCCTATAATTCACCCCTCCACTTT. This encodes CASREEAGSYNSPLHF.

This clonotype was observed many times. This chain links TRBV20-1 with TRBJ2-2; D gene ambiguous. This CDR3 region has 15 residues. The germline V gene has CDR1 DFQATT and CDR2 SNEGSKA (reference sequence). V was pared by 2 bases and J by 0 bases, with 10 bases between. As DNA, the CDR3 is TGCAGTGCTAGACCGTCGGTCGCGAACACCGGGGAGCTGTTTTTT. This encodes CSARPSVANTGELFF.

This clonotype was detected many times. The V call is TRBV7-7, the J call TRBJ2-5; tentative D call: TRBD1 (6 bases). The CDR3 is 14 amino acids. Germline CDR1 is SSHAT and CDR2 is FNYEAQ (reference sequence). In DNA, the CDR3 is TGTGCTACAGGGCGGTCATCGGAACCGGGGACCCAGTACTTC. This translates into CATGRSSEPGTQYF.

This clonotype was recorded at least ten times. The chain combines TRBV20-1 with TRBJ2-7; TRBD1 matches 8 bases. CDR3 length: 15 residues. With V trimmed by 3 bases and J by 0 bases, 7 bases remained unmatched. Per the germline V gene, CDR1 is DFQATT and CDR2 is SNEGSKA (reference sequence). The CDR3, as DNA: TGCAGTGCTAGGGGGGGACAGGTGGTCTCCTACGAGCAGTACTTC. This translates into CSARGGQVVSYEQYF.

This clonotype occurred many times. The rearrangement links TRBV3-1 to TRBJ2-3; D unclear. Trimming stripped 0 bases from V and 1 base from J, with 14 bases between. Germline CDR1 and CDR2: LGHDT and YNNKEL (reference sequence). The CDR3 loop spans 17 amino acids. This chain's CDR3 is CASSQEDAWFGTDTQYF. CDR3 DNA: TGTGCCAGCAGCCAAGAAGACGCGTGGTTCGGCACAGATACGCAGTATTTT.

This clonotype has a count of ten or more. DNA for the CDR3: TGCGCCAGCAGCCAAGGGGGTATGTCCTACGAGCAGTACTTC. This translates into CASSQGGMSYEQYF. V usage is TRBV5-1 and J usage is TRBJ2-7; D perhaps matches TRBD1 (6 bases). Deletions cut 4 bases from V and 1 base from J, with 12 bases between. The CDR3 runs to 14 residues. The V gene's germline CDR1 is SGHRS and CDR2 YFSETQ.